This TCR beta chain was sequenced during a study of shared clonotypes between healthy human individuals. This clone was observed a handful of times. Its antigen remains unidentified. Germline CDR1 and CDR2: SGDLS and YYNGEE. V dropped 2 bases and J dropped 4 bases, with 13 bases sitting between them. The CDR3 length is 15 residues. The assay was carried out at the deep level. Amplification in unsorted PBMC replicate PCRs started from around 0.3 ug DNA, which equals roughly 27,000 T cell genomes. The protocol was immunoSEQ multiplex PCR, while the TCRdb copy is restricted to in-frame clones and leaves out a portion. The table records fewer than 500,000 clones, about three quarters of them present only once. Study results and caveats: Sequencing depth was predicted to influence how clonotypes are shared among donors.

The sample consisted of PBMCs. The clonotype originates from a woman aged 40-49 years in good health. Some clones in this sample may be carry-over from other donors' samples. The V call is TRBV9, the J call TRBJ1-3, with TRBD1 as a possible D gene (5 bases). CDR3 DNA sequence: TGTGCCAGCAGCGTCGGGGCCCGGGAAGGAAACACCATATATTTT. This gives the protein CASSVGAREGNTIYF.